The rows below give T cell receptor beta chains drawn from one sample of a study of radiation and T cells in renal cell carcinoma. The table came from immunoSEQ multiplex PCR; TCRdb's copy has only in-frame clones and leaves some out. The table has 130,000 to 150,000 clones, about 88% seen once. The material was blood, obtained from a patient whose treatment included radiotherapy and nephrectomy. Receptors originate from a woman in her fifties or sixties with renal cell carcinoma. The CDR3 runs from the conserved cysteine through the conserved F or W. D genes are given only for firm matches. Clone size appears in some rows only: once, few, many, or a class for an expanded clone.

d_call cdr3_length j_call clone_size v_call cdr3_nt cdr3_aa
. 14 TRBJ2-3 . TRBV10-3 TGTGCCATCAGCTGGACAGCAAGCACAGATACGCAGTATTTT CAISWTASTDTQYF
. 13 TRBJ2-2 few TRBV25-1 TGTGCCAGCAGTGAGTTGAACACCGGGGAGCTGTTTTTT CASSELNTGELFF
. 18 TRBJ2-3 once TRBV6-4 TGTGCCAGCAGTGTCCGTTTAATCGGGAGCGGTGGCACAGATACGCAGTATTTT CASSVRLIGSGGTDTQYF
TRBD2 14 TRBJ2-5 . TRBV29-1 TGCAGCGTTGTTTTACGCGGGGGGAAAGAGACCCAGTACTTC CSVVLRGGKETQYF
. 14 TRBJ1-3 few TRBV7-9 TGTGCCAGCAGCTTAGGCATCTCTGGAAACACCATATATTTT CASSLGISGNTIYF
. 14 TRBJ1-2 . TRBV4-2 TGTGCCAGCAGCCAAGATGCGGGGGCGCGAGGCTACACCTTC CASSQDAGARGYTF
TRBD1 16 TRBJ1-4 . TRBV5-1 TGCGCCAGCAGCTTGGTAGGACAGGGAGTAAATGAAAAACTGTTTTTT CASSLVGQGVNEKLFF
. 15 TRBJ2-3 . TRBV7-9 TGTGCCAGCAGCCTCGTAGGAACAGCAACAGATACGCAGTATTTT CASSLVGTATDTQYF
TRBD1 15 TRBJ1-3 . TRBV4-1 TGCGCCAGCAGCCAAGATACAGGGGCGGGAAACACCATATATTTT CASSQDTGAGNTIYF
TRBD2 15 TRBJ2-7 . TRBV6-1 TGTGCCAGCAGTGAAGAGGGACTAAGCTCCTACGAGCAGTACTTC CASSEEGLSSYEQYF
. 16 TRBJ1-5 . TRBV6-1 TGTGCCAGCAGTGAATGGGGGGCTAGTGGCAATCAGCCCCAGCATTTT CASSEWGASGNQPQHF
TRBD1 14 TRBJ1-1 . TRBV6-4 TGTGCCAGCAGTGCAACAGGGGGTGTCACTGAAGCTTTCTTT CASSATGGVTEAFF
TRBD1 15 TRBJ2-7 . TRBV30 TGTGCCTGGAGTCCCTTCCATGGGACAGCCTACGAGCAGTACTTC CAWSPFHGTAYEQYF
. 12 TRBJ1-1 . TRBV5-8 TGTGCCAGCAGCTTGACAGGATTCGAAGCTTTCTTT CASSLTGFEAFF
. 12 TRBJ2-7 . TRBV5-4 TGTGCCAGCAGCTTAGAAAGGGGCGAGCAGTACTTC CASSLERGEQYF
TRBD1 16 TRBJ1-4 . TRBV10-3 TGTGCCATCAGTGAATTCTTGACAGGGGGGAATGAAAAACTGTTTTTT CAISEFLTGGNEKLFF
. 13 TRBJ1-6 . TRBV2 TGTGCCAGCAAAGAGGAGAATAATTCACCCCTCCACTTT CASKEENNSPLHF
TRBD1 14 TRBJ1-1 . TRBV4-2 TGTGCCAGCAGCCGGCGGGACAGCGGTCCTGAAGCTTTCTTT CASSRRDSGPEAFF
. 14 TRBJ1-6 few TRBV5-4 TGTGCCAGCAGCTTGGCAGGGTTTGATTCACCCCTCCACTTT CASSLAGFDSPLHF
. 10 TRBJ2-2 . TRBV29-1 TGCAGCGCCCTGGGAGGGGAGCTGTTTTTT CSALGGELFF
TRBD1 15 TRBJ2-7 once TRBV6-6 TGTGCCAGCAGTTACTTTGGGACAGGGGGCTACGAGCAGTACTTC CASSYFGTGGYEQYF
TRBD2 15 TRBJ2-1 . TRBV5-1 TGCGCCAGCAGCGGAGGGACTAGCGGGGGGCATGAGCAGTTCTTC CASSGGTSGGHEQFF
TRBD1 13 TRBJ1-2 . TRBV10-2 TGCGCCAGCAGTGAGGGTACAGGGGGTAGCTACACCTTC CASSEGTGGSYTF
. 15 TRBJ2-2 . TRBV11-3 TGTGCCAGCAGCCCTCGCCGTGGGGGGTTCGGGGAGCTGTTTTTT CASSPRRGGFGELFF
. 14 TRBJ1-1 . TRBV19 TGTGCCAGTAATGAAGACAGAACGAACACTGAAGCTTTCTTT CASNEDRTNTEAFF
TRBD2 14 TRBJ2-5 . TRBV6-5 TGTGCCAGCATGCTAGCGGGGACCAAAGAGACCCAGTACTTC CASMLAGTKETQYF
TRBD2 18 TRBJ2-7 few TRBV5-5 TGTGCCAGCACCCCTCCCGACTGGAGCGGGGGGCTCTCCTACGAGCAGTACTTC CASTPPDWSGGLSYEQYF
. 12 TRBJ2-5 . TRBV14 TGTGCCAGCAGCCAAGTTAAAGAGACCCAGTACTTC CASSQVKETQYF
. 15 TRBJ1-4 . TRBV12-2 TGTGCAAGTCGCTTCCCACAGGGGGCTAATGAAAAACTGTTTTTT CASRFPQGANEKLFF
. 14 TRBJ2-3 . TRBV9 TGTGCCAGCAGCGTAGGAGGGGAATGGGATACGCAGTATTTT CASSVGGEWDTQYF
. 13 TRBJ1-1 few TRBV9 TGTGCCAGCAGCGTAGGAGACGTCGGTGAAGCTTTCTTT CASSVGDVGEAFF
. 14 TRBJ2-2 once TRBV5-1 TGCGCCAGCAGCTTGGGGCAAAACACCGGGGAGCTGTTTTTT CASSLGQNTGELFF
. 13 TRBJ1-4 . TRBV6-1 TGTGCCAGCGTGGGAGAGCGGGATGAAAAACTGTTTTTT CASVGERDEKLFF
TRBD1 16 TRBJ1-4 . TRBV11-2 TGTGCCAGCAGCTTAGCGCCGGGACAGGGGGGAGAGAAACTGTTTTTT CASSLAPGQGGEKLFF
. 16 TRBJ1-4 . TRBV4-3 TGCGCTAGCAGCCACGACGTGGGACGGATTAATGAAAAACTGTTTTTT CASSHDVGRINEKLFF
. 17 TRBJ1-6 . TRBV18 TGTGCCAGCTCACCAATAGGGGTCAGCTCCTATAATTCACCCCTCCACTTT CASSPIGVSSYNSPLHF
. 12 TRBJ2-2 . TRBV11-3 TGTGCCAGCAGCCCCCCAAGCGGGGAGCTGTTTTTT CASSPPSGELFF
. 14 TRBJ2-7 . TRBV7-2 TGTGCCAGCAGCTCTTCCGGGACAAGGGACGAGCAGTACTTC CASSSSGTRDEQYF
. 15 TRBJ1-6 . TRBV7-9 TGTGCCAGCAGCTTAGTCTCTGGTTATAATTCGCCCCTCCACTTT CASSLVSGYNSPLHF
TRBD2 15 TRBJ2-1 . TRBV6-4 TGTGCCAGCAGGGCCTTAGCGGGGGGGCAGAATGAGCAGTTCTTC CASRALAGGQNEQFF
. 16 TRBJ1-3 . TRBV5-1 TGCGCCAGCAGCCCGGGTCGGACAGACTCTGGAAACACCATATATTTT CASSPGRTDSGNTIYF
. 14 TRBJ2-3 . TRBV6-5 TGTGCCAGTCAGGACGCGGGGAGCACAGATACGCAGTATTTT CASQDAGSTDTQYF
. 15 TRBJ2-7 . TRBV21-1 TGTGCCAGCAGCAAAAAATTCGACCTCTTGGATGTGCAGTACTTC CASSKKFDLLDVQYF
TRBD1 15 TRBJ1-2 . TRBV7-2 TGTGCCAGCAGCTCCGCGACAGGGTCTGGCTATGGCTACACCTTC CASSSATGSGYGYTF
TRBD2 12 TRBJ2-5 . TRBV6-1 TGTGCCAGTGAGGGCGGGGGGACGACCCAGTACTTC CASEGGGTTQYF
. 12 TRBJ2-5 . TRBV19 TGTGCCAGTAGTACTTCTAGGGAGACCCAGTACTTC CASSTSRETQYF
. 14 TRBJ2-2 . TRBV11-2 TGTGCCAGCAGGGACCAGGGTTGGGGCGGGGAGCTGTTTTTT CASRDQGWGGELFF
. 14 TRBJ1-1 . TRBV7-2 TGTGCCAGCAGCTTAGTTCCAGGGTCCTCTGAAGCTTTCTTT CASSLVPGSSEAFF